This T cell receptor beta chain appears in the sequencing data of a study of T cells in Graves' hyperthyroidism and ophthalmopathy (dated 2019 in TCRdb). Looking at the study overall: Peripheral blood samples were taken at the time of initial diagnosis, prior to any treatment. In several Graves' hyperthyroidism patients, the study also compared T-cell repertoires from thyroid tissue with T-cell repertoires from blood. After blood sampling, hyperthyroidism patients were treated with methimazole at a starting dose of 30 mg daily, and ophthalmopathy patients were treated with high-dose intravenous methylprednisolone. To identify TCR V-J signatures that set the groups apart, the researchers used a discovery cohort of about a hundred patients, made up of 43 with Graves' ophthalmopathy and about 60 with stable Graves' hyperthyroidism. The roughly 100 discovery patients were divided at random into training and test sets in a 7:3 ratio. Prospective prediction of ophthalmopathy was tested in an independent validation cohort consisting of 18 to 20 hyperthyroidism patients and approximately 16 patients who later progressed to ophthalmopathy. The paper reports TCR Vbeta CDR3 sequencing of some 140 peripheral blood samples: 43 ophthalmopathy, approximately 74 hyperthyroidism and approximately 17 progressor patients.

What the authors observed across the whole study: In validation, progression to ophthalmopathy was predicted by the model with 70.59% sensitivity and 72% to 80% specificity, a median of 6.5 months before onset. Most expanded thyroid clonotypes (frequency above 0.001) were also detected in blood, suggesting blood repertoires may reflect thyroid immune responses. Sample size was not statistically predetermined, and blinding of investigators to group allocation was not performed. In cross-validation, a model built on a 13 V-J signature told ophthalmopathy apart from stable hyperthyroidism with less than 90% sensitivity and roughly 81% specificity, and in testing the same model reached 80%/75%.

Stable Graves' hyperthyroidism was defined as the absence of progression to ophthalmopathy over 18 months of follow-up. Hyperthyroidism patients were newly diagnosed, had a disease duration of under 2 months, and were aged 18 to 65 years. The study excluded patients with uncontrolled infections, other autoimmune diseases, pregnancy or lactation. Diagnoses were established on the basis of clinical symptoms, serum thyroxine and TRAb, thyroid ultrasound, and orbital computed tomography. PBMCs were isolated from 7.5 to 10 ml of fresh peripheral blood by Ficoll-Paque density gradient centrifugation. Total RNA was extracted with Trizol reagent, and quality was checked on an Agilent 2100 Bioanalyzer. Relative to germline, V is 4 bases shorter and J is 1 base shorter, with 14 bases between their ends. CDR3 length: 15 amino acids, cysteine to phenylalanine. Kept here is only the CDR3 DNA, which spans 45 bases and is read in frame from base 1. Taken from the germline V gene, the CDR1 and CDR2 loops are SNHLY and FYNNEI.

With regard to this clonotype: Its antigen remains undetermined. Per-nucleotide qualities are absent, and no much larger clonotype sits a single base away.

The TCR beta CDR3 regions were amplified from the RNA transcripts. A first-round RT-PCR of the TCR CDR3 used the HTBI primer set with the Qiagen OneStep RT-PCR kit. Libraries were constructed in a second round of multiplex PCR, after which size selection and purification were carried out. The libraries were sequenced on an Illumina HiSeq2000 using paired-end 100 bp reads. Per the original workflow: SOAPnuke was used to process the raw data, removing reads that contained adapters or uncalled bases, had a mean Phred below 15, or lacked an exact match to the constant primer or identifier. High-quality paired reads were merged using COPE v1.2.5, and each unique nucleotide sequence was defined as a clonotype. Clonotypes were aligned to IMGT TRBV, TRBD and TRBJ reference segments using MiTCR v1.1. Only V-J combinations with frequency above 0.0001, covering 98% to 99.2% of repertoires, were analysed. A TCS score was defined as the ratio between F50 (clonal expansion) and ExV (chaos), using BLOSUM62-based TCRdist between CDR3 peptides within each V-J. Welch's t-statistics and random forest reduced approximately 520 V-J features to around 14, which were used in a naive Bayes classifier (R e1071). Starting from the raw public reads, TCRdb applied fastp trimming at Q25, assembled clones with MiXCR and retained in-frame beta chains. Each entry merges the rows of one CDR3 protein and shows their most common DNA and genes. These V and J calls derive from TCRdb rather than the authors' analysis. The sample includes approximately 510,000 distinct CDR3 sequences, with about a fifth observed a single time. The top ten clonotypes cover 26% of the sample.

The chain was built from TRBV2 and TRBJ2-7; the D gene lacks a confident call. This sequence was found in a young man with Graves' hyperthyroidism. Sequenced input: blood. This receptor has the CDR3 CASSGGSHLSYEQYF. The DNA sequence is given as TGTGCCAGCAGTGGAGGTAGCCACCTTTCCTACGAGCAGTACTTC.